Listed below are T cell receptor beta chains from one sample, sequenced in a study of T cells in Graves' hyperthyroidism and ophthalmopathy. TCRdb re-called the multiplex PCR reads with MiXCR, one entry per CDR3 protein. The repertoire has 700,000 to 850,000 distinct CDR3 sequences, about 35% of them found once; the top ten carry less than 40%. Sequencing was performed on blood. The source of these receptors is a woman in her thirties or forties with Graves' hyperthyroidism. CDR3s include the opening cysteine and the closing phenylalanine or tryptophan. The D gene is left open where the match is weak. Some rows mark clone size as missing; the rest say once, few, many or name a class of expanded clone.

NA	TRBV19	TRBJ1-1	NA	TGTGCCAGTAGTATATACGGGGGAGCTAACACTGAAGCTTTCTTT	CASSIYGGANTEAFF
NA	TRBV10-3	TRBJ2-6	NA	TGTGCCATCAGCACGACCAACGTCCTGACTTTC	CAISTTNVLTF
TRBD1	TRBV7-9	TRBJ1-5	NA	TGTGTCAGCAGCTTAGGAACAGGGGATCAGCCCCAGCATTTT	CVSSLGTGDQPQHF
TRBD2	TRBV7-2	TRBJ2-7	many	TGTGCCAGCAGCAGCAGGACTAGCGGGGTCCACGAGCAGTACTTC	CASSSRTSGVHEQYF
NA	TRBV25-1	TRBJ1-1	many	TGTGCCAGCATAAAAGAGACGAGCACTGAAGCTTTCTTT	CASIKETSTEAFF
NA	TRBV20-1	TRBJ2-2	few	TGCAGTGCTAGTTGGGCCAGGGAAACCGGGGAGCTGTTTTTT	CSASWARETGELFF
NA	TRBV6-5	TRBJ2-2	NA	TGTGCCAGCAGTGAACTAGGGGCGTACACCGGGGAGCTGTTTTTT	CASSELGAYTGELFF
NA	TRBV7-3	TRBJ2-2	NA	TGTGCCAGCAGCCTTAGCGGAGGCGCGAACACCGGGGAGCTGTTTTTT	CASSLSGGANTGELFF
TRBD2	TRBV6-5	TRBJ2-7	NA	TGTGCCAGCAGTTACAGTGGGACTAGCCTCCACTTC	CASSYSGTSLHF
NA	TRBV7-9	TRBJ1-2	many	TGTGCCAGCAGCTTAGGGGTCCATGGCTACACCTTC	CASSLGVHGYTF
NA	TRBV12-3/TRBV12-4	TRBJ2-7	many	TGTGCCAGCAGCCACTTACAGAGGACCTACGAGCAGTACTTC	CASSHLQRTYEQYF
NA	TRBV6-5	TRBJ1-1	few	TGTGCCAGCAGTTACGGGCCATGGGCTGAAGCTTTCTTT	CASSYGPWAEAFF
NA	TRBV7-2	TRBJ2-7	NA	TGTGCCAGCAGCTCCGGAGGCGGGGACTACGAGCAGTACTTC	CASSSGGGDYEQYF
NA	TRBV7-9	TRBJ1-4	many	TGTGCCAGCAGCGCCGAATCGAATCTTAATGAAAAACTGTTTTTT	CASSAESNLNEKLFF
TRBD2	TRBV9	TRBJ2-3	NA	TGTGCCAGCAGCGAAAGCGGGGGGGGAGATACGCAGTATTTT	CASSESGGGDTQYF
NA	TRBV13	TRBJ1-1	few	TGTGCCAGCAGCTTACCTAGACGGTCCGCGAACACTGAAGCTTTCTTT	CASSLPRRSANTEAFF
NA	TRBV27	TRBJ1-5	NA	TGTGCCAGCAGTTTATCCGGTGGGGAGCAGCCCCAGCATTTT	CASSLSGGEQPQHF
TRBD2	TRBV9	TRBJ2-7	few	TGTGCCAGCAGCGTAGACGGGGGGGCCTCCTACGAGCAGTACTTC	CASSVDGGASYEQYF
NA	TRBV12-3/TRBV12-4	TRBJ2-5	few	TGTGCCAGCAGTGCCCCGGGGTCGGAGGAGACCCAGTACTTC	CASSAPGSEETQYF
NA	TRBV29-1	TRBJ1-1	many	TGCAGCGCCTGGACGGCAACCAACACTGAAGCTTTCTTT	CSAWTATNTEAFF
TRBD2	TRBV9	TRBJ2-2	few	TGTGCCAGCAGCGTCACTAGCGGGGGGAACACCGGGGAGCTGTTTTTT	CASSVTSGGNTGELFF
TRBD1	TRBV24-1	TRBJ1-5	few	TGTGCCACCAGTCTCGAGGACAGGGAAGGCCAGCCCCAGCATTTT	CATSLEDREGQPQHF
TRBD1	TRBV6-6	TRBJ1-1	NA	TGTGCCAGCAACTATCTTAGACAGGGTGGAACTGAAGCTTTCTTT	CASNYLRQGGTEAFF
NA	TRBV4-2	TRBJ1-2	NA	TGTGCCAGCAGCCAAGCGGACGGGAATGGCTACACCTTC	CASSQADGNGYTF
TRBD1	TRBV7-9	TRBJ2-6	few	TGTGCCAGCAGCCACTCATCAGTAGGGGGCAGGGCTGGGGCCAACGTCCTGACTTTC	CASSHSSVGGRAGANVLTF
NA	TRBV4-1	TRBJ1-1	few	TGCGCCAGCAGCCAAGAGCCAAGGCCCACTGAAGCTTTCTTT	CASSQEPRPTEAFF
TRBD1	TRBV19	TRBJ2-6	few	TGTGCCAGTAAGGGGGCAGGGGTGAATCAGGCCAACGTCCTGACTTTC	CASKGAGVNQANVLTF
TRBD1	TRBV15	TRBJ1-3	NA	TGTGCCACCAGCAGTATAGGGGACAGCTCTGGAAACACCATATATTTT	CATSSIGDSSGNTIYF
NA	TRBV6-5	TRBJ1-6	many	TGTGCCAGCACCAGGGAGAATTCACCCCTCCACTTT	CASTRENSPLHF
NA	TRBV6-5	TRBJ1-1	NA	TGTGCCAGCAGTTCCGAGGTTCCGGGGACTGAAGCTTTCTTT	CASSSEVPGTEAFF
TRBD1	TRBV11-2	TRBJ2-6	few	TGTGCCAGCAGCTTAGATGGACAGGGGATATACTCTGGGGCCAACGTCCTGACTTTC	CASSLDGQGIYSGANVLTF
TRBD2	TRBV7-2	TRBJ2-5	many	TGTGCCAGCAGCTTAGTGTTAGCGGGGGGAAGGGAGACCCAGTACTTC	CASSLVLAGGRETQYF
NA	TRBV24-1	TRBJ2-7	once	TGTGCCAGCAGTCAAGGGAATACCTACGAGCAGTACTTC	CASSQGNTYEQYF
NA	TRBV20-1	TRBJ1-1	many	TGCAGTGCTAGAGATCATTTGAACACTGAAGCTTTCTTT	CSARDHLNTEAFF
NA	TRBV7-2	TRBJ1-1	NA	TGTGCCAGCAGCTTGAAGGGTAAGACTGAAGCTTTCTTT	CASSLKGKTEAFF
NA	TRBV10-3	TRBJ1-1	many	TGTGCCAGTACACAGGGAGAGGGCACTGAAGCTTTCTTT	CASTQGEGTEAFF
NA	TRBV10-3	TRBJ2-7	many	TGTGCCATCAGTGTAAACAACTACGAGCAGTACTTC	CAISVNNYEQYF
TRBD1	TRBV29-1	TRBJ2-2	NA	TGCAGCACCCGGACAGGGAACACCGGGGAGCTGTTTTTT	CSTRTGNTGELFF
NA	TRBV27	TRBJ1-5	few	TGTGCCAGCAGTTTACAAGGGCTTCAGCCCCAGCATTTT	CASSLQGLQPQHF
NA	TRBV4-1	TRBJ1-1	NA	TGCGCCAGCAGCCAATGGGCCCTGAACACTGAAGCTTTCTTT	CASSQWALNTEAFF
NA	TRBV10-3	TRBJ1-6	many	TGTGCCATCAGTGAGGGGGCCGGGAAGAATTCACCCCTCCACTTT	CAISEGAGKNSPLHF
NA	TRBV5-1	TRBJ1-1	many	TGCGCCAGCAGCTTTCGAGGGCGGAACACTGAAGCTTTCTTT	CASSFRGRNTEAFF
TRBD1	TRBV28	TRBJ1-1	once	TGTGCCAGCAGTTTGGAAAGGGGGCGAGCTTTCTTT	CASSLERGRAFF
TRBD2	TRBV10-1	TRBJ2-2	NA	TGCGCCAGCAGTATATCCCCACTAGCGGGAGGGACCGGGGAGCTGTTTTTT	CASSISPLAGGTGELFF
NA	TRBV6-1	TRBJ1-1	many	TGTGCCAGCAGTCCCGTCGGGTGGGGGACTGAAGCTTTCTTT	CASSPVGWGTEAFF